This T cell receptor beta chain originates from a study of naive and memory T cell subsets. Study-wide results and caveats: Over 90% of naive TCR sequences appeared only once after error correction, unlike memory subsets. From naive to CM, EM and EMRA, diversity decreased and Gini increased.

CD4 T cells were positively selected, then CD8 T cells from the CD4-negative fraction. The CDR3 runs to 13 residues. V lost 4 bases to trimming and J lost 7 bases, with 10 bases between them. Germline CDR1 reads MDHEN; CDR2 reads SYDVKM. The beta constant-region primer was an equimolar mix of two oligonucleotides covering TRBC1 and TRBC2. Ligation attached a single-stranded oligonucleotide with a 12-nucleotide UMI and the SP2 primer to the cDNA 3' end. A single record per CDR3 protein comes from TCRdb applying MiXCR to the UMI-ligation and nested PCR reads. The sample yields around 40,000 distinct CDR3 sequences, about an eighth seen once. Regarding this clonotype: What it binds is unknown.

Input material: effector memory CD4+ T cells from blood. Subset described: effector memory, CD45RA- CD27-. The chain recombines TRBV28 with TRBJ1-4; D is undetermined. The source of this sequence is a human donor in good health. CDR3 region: CASSSWTAEKLFF. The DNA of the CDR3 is TGTGCCAGCAGTTCCTGGACGGCTGAAAAACTGTTTTTT.